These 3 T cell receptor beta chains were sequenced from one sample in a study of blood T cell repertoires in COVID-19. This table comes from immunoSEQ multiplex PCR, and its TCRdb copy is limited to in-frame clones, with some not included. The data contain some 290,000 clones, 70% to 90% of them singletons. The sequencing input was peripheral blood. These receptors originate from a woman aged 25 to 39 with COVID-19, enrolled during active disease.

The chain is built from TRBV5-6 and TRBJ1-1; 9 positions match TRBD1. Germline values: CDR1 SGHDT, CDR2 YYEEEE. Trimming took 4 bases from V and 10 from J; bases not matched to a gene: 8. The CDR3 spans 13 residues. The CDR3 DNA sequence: TGTGCCAGCAGCCCCTCCGGGACAGGGAGAGCTTTCTTT. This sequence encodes CASSPSGTGRAFF. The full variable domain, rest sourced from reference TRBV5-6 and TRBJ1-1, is DAGVTQSPTHLIKTRGQQVTLRCSPKSGHDTVSWYQQALGQGPQFIFQYYEEEERQRGNFPDRFSGHQFPNYSSELNVNALLLGDSALYLCASSPSGTGRAFFGQGTRLTVV.

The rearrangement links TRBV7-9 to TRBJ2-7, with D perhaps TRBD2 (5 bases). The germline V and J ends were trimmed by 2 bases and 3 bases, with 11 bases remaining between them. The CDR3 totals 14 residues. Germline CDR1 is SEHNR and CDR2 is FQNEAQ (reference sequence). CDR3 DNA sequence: TGTGCCAGCAGCTTAAAGCCGGGGAGCTACGAGCAGTACTTC. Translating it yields CASSLKPGSYEQYF.

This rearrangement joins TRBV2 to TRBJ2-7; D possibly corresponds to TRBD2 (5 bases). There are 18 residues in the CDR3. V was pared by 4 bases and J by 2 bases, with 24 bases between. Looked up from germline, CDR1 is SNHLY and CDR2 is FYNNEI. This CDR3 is CASSAGYPDQDSAYEQYF. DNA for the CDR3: TGTGCCAGCAGTGCCGGGTACCCCGACCAGGACTCTGCCTACGAGCAGTACTTC.